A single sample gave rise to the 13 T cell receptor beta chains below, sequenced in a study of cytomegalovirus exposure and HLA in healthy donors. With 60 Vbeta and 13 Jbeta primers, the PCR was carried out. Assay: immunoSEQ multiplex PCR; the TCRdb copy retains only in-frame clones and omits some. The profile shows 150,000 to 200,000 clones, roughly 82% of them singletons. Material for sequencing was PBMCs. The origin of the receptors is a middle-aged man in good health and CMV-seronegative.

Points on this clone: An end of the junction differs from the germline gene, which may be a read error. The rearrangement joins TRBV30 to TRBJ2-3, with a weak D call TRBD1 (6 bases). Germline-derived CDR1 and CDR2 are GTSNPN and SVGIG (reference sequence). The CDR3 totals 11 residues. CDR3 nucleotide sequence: TGTGCCCGGAAGGGGGAAGGGGCCTGGGATTTT. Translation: CARKGEGAWDF. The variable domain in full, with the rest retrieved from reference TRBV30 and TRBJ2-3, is SQTIHQWPATLVQPVGSPLSLECTVEGTSNPNLYWYRQAAGRGLQLLFYSVGIGQISSEVPQNLSASRPQDRQFILSSKKLLLSDSGFYLCARKGEGAWDFGPGTRLTVL.

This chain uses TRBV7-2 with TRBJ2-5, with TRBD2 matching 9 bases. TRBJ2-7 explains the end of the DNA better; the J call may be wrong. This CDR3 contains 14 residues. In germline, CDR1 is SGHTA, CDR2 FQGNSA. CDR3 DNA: TGTGCCAGCAGCCCGGGACTAGCTGACTACGAGCAGTACTTC. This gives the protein CASSPGLADYEQYF.

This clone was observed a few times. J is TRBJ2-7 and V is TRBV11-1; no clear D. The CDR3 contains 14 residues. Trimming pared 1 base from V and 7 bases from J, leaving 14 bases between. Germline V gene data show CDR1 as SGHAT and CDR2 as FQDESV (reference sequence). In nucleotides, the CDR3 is TGTGCCAGCAGCTTAGTAGGCGTTACGAGGGAGCAGTACTTC. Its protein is CASSLVGVTREQYF.

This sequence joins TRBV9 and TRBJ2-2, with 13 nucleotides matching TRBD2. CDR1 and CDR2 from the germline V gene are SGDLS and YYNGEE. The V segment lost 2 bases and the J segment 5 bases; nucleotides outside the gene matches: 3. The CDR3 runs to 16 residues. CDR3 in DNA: TGTGCCAGCAGCGTTGGACTAGCGGGAGAAACCGGGGAGCTGTTTTTT. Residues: CASSVGLAGETGELFF.

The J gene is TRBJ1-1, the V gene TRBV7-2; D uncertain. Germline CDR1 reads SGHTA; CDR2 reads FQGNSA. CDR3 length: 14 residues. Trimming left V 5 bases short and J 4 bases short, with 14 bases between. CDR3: CASSVYGPTTEAFF. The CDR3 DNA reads TGTGCCAGCAGCGTCTATGGGCCTACCACTGAAGCTTTCTTT.

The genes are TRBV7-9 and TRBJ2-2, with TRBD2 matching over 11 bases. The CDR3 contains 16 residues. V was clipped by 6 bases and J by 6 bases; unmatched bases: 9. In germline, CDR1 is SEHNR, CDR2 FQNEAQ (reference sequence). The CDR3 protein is CASRTGTSGYPGELFF. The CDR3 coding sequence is TGTGCCAGCAGAACCGGGACTAGCGGCTACCCCGGGGAGCTGTTTTTT.

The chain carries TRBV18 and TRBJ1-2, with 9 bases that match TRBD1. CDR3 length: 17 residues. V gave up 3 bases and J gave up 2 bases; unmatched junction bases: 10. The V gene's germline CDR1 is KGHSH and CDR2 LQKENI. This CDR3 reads CASSPVGQGPRNYGYTF. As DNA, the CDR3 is TGTGCCAGCTCACCGGTTGGACAGGGGCCAAGAAACTATGGCTACACCTTC.

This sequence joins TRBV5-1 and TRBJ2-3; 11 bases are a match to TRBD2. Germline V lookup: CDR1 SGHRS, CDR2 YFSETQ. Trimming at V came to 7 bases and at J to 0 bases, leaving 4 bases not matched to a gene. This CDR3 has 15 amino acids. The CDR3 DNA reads TGCGCCAGCGCCCGACTAGCGGGGAGCACAGATACGCAGTATTTT. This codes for CASARLAGSTDTQYF.

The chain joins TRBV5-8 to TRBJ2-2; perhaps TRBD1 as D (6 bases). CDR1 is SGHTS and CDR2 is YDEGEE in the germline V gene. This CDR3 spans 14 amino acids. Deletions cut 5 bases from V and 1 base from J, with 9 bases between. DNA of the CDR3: TGTGCCAGCAGGGACAGTCGGAACACCGGGGAGCTGTTTTTT. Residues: CASRDSRNTGELFF.

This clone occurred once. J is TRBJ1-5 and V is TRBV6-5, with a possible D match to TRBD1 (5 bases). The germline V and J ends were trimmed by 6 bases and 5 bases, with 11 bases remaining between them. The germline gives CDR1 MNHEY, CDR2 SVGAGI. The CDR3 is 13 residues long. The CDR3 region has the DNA TGTGCCAGCAGCCAGACAGCCGATCAGCCCCAGCATTTT. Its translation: CASSQTADQPQHF.

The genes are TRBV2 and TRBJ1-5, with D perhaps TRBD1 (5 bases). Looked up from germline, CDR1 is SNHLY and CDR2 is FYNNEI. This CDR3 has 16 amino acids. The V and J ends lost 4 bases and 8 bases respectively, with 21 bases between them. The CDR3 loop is CASSGVPVGGLEPQHF. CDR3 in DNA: TGTGCCAGCAGTGGTGTCCCCGTGGGGGGTCTAGAGCCCCAGCATTTT.

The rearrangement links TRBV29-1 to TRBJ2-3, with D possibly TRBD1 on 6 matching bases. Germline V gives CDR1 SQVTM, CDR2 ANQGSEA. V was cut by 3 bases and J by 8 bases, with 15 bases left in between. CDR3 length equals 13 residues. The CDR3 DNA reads TGCAGCGTTGAGCCTCGGACAGCAGGTACGCAGTATTTT. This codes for CSVEPRTAGTQYF.

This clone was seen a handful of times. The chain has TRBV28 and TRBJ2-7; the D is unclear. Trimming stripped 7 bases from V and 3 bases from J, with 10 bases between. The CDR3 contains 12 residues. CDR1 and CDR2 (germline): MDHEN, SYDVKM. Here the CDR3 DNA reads TGTGCCAGCACCGATGCGTACTACGAGCAGTACTTC. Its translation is CASTDAYYEQYF.